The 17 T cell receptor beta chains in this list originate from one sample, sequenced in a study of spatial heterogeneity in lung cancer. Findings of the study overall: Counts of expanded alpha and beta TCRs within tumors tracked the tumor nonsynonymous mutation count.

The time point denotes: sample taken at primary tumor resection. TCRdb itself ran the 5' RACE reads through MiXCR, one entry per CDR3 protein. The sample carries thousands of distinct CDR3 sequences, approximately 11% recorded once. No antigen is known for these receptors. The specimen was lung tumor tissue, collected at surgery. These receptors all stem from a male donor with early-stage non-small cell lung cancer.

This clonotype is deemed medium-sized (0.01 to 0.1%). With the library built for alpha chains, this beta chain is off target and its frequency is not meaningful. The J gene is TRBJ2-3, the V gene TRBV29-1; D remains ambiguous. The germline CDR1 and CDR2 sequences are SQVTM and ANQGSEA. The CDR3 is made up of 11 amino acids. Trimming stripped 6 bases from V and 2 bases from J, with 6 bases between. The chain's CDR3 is CSVRTTDTQYF. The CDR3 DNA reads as TGCAGCGTCCGGACCACAGATACGCAGTATTTT.

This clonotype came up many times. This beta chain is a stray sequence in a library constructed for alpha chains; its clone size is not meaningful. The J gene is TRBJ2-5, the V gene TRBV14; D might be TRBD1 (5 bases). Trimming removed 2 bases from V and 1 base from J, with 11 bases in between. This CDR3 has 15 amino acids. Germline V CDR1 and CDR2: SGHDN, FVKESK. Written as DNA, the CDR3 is TGTGCCAGCAGCCAACATCTCGACAGCCAAGAGACCCAGTACTTC. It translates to CASSQHLDSQETQYF.

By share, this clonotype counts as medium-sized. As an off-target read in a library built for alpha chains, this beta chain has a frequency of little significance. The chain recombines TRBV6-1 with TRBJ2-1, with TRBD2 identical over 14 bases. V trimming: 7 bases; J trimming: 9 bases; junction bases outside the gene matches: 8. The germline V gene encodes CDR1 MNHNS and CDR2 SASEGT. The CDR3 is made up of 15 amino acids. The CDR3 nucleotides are TGTGCCAGCAACCCTGGGACTAGCGGGAGTAGTGAGCAGTTCTTC. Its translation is CASNPGTSGSSEQFF.

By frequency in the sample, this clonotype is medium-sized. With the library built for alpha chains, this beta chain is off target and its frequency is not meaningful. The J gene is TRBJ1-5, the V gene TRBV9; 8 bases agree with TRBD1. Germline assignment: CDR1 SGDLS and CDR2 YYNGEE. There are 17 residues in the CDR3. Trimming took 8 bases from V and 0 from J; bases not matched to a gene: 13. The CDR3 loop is CASKETPGQDSNQPQHF. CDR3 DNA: TGTGCCAGTAAAGAGACTCCGGGACAGGATAGCAATCAGCCCCAGCATTTT. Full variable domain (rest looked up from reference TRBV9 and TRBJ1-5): DSGVTQTPKHLITATGQRVTLRCSPRSGDLSVYWYQQSLDQGLQFLIQYYNGEERAKGNILERFSAQQFPDLHSELNLSSLELGDSALYFCASKETPGQDSNQPQHFGDGTRLSIL.

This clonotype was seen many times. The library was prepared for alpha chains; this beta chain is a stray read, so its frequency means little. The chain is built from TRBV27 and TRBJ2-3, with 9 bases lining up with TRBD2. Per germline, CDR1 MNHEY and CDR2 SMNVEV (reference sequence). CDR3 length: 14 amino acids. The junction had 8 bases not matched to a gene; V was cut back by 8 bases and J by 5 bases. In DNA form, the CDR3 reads TGTGCCAGCCTCCGGGCGGGGGGGAAAGATACGCAGTATTTT. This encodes CASLRAGGKDTQYF.

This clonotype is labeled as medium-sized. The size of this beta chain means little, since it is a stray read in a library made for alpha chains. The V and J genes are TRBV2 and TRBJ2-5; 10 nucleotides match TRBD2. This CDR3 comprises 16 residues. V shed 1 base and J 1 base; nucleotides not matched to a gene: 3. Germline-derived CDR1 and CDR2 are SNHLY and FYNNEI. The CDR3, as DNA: TGTGCCAGCAGTGAAGGAGCGGGAGGGCCCCAAGAGACCCAGTACTTC. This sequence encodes CASSEGAGGPQETQYF.

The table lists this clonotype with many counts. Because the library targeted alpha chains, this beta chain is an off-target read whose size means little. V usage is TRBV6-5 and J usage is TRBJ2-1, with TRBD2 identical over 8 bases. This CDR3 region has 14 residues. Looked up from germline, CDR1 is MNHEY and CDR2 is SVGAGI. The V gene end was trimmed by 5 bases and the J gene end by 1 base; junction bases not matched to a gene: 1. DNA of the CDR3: TGTGCCAGCAGTGTAGCGGGGTCCTACAATGAGCAGTTCTTC. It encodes CASSVAGSYNEQFF.

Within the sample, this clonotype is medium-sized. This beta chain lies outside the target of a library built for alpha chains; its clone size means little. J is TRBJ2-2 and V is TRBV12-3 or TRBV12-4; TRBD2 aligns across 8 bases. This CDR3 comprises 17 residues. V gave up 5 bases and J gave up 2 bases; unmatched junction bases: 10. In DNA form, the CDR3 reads TGTGCCAGCAGTCCCCCCCGGGGGGGACCTAACACCGGGGAGCTGTTTTTT. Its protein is CASSPPRGGPNTGELFF.

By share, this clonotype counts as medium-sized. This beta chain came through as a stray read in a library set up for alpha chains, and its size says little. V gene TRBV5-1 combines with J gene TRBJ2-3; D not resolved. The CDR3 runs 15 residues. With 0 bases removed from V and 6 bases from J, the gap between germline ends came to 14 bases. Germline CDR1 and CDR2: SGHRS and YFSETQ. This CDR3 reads CASSLEGARSDTQYF. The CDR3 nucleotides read TGCGCCAGCAGCTTGGAAGGAGCACGCTCGGATACGCAGTATTTT.

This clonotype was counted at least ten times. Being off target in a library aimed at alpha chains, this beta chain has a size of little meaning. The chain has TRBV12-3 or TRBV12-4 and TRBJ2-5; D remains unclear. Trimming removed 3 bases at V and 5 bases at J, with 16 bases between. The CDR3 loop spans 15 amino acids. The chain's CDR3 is CASSLVFPPTETQYF. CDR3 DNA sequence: TGTGCCAGCAGTTTGGTTTTTCCTCCAACGGAGACCCAGTACTTC.

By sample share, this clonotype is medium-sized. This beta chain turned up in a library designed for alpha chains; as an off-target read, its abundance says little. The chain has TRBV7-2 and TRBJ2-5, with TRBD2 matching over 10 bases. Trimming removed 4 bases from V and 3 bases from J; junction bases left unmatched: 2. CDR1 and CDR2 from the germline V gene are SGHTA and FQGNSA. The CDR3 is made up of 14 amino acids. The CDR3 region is CASSYGLAEETQYF. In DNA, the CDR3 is TGTGCCAGCAGCTACGGACTAGCGGAAGAGACCCAGTACTTC.

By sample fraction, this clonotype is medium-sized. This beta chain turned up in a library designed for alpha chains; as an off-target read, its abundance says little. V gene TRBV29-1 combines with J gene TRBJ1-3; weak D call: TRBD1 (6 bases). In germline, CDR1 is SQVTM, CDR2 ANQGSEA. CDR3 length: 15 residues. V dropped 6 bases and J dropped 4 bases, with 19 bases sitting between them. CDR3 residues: CSVTQGSVWGNTIYF. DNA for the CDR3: TGCAGCGTGACCCAGGGGTCGGTCTGGGGAAACACCATATATTTT.

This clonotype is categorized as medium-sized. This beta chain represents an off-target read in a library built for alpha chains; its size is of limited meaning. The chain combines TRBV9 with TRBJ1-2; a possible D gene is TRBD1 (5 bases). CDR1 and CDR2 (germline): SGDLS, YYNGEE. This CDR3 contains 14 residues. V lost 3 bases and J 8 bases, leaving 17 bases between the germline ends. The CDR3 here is CASSEGTPGRGYTF. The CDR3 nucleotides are TGTGCCAGCAGCGAGGGGACCCCTGGGCGAGGCTACACCTTC.

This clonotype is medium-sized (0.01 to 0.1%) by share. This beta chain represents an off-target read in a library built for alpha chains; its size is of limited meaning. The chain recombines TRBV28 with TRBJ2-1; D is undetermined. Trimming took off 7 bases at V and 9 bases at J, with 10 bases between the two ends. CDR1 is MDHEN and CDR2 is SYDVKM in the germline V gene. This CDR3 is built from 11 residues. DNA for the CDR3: TGTGCCAGCATGCTGTCCCGTGAGCAGTTCTTC. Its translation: CASMLSREQFF.

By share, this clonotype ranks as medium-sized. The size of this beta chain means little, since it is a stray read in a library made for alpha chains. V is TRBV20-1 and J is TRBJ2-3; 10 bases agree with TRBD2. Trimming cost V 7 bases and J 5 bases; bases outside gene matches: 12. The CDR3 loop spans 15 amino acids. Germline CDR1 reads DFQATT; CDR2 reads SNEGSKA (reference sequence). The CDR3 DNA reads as TGCAGTGTAACTAGCGGGGTGGGGCTTAAAGATACGCAGTATTTT. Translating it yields CSVTSGVGLKDTQYF.

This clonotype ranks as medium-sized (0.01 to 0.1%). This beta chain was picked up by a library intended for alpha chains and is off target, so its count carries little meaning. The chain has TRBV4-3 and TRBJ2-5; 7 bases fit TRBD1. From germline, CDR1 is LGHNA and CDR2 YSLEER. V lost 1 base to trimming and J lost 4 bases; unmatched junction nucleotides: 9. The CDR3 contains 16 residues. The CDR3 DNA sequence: TGCGCCAGCAGCCAAGTCAACAGGGGTTGGGGAGAGACCCAGTACTTC. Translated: CASSQVNRGWGETQYF.

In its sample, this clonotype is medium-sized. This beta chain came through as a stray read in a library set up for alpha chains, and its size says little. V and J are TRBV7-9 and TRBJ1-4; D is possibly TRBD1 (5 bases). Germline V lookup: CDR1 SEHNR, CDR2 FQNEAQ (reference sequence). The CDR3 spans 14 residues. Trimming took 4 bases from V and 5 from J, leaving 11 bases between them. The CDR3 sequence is CASSSGRTNEKLFF. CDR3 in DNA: TGTGCCAGCAGCTCCGGACGGACAAATGAAAAACTGTTTTTT.